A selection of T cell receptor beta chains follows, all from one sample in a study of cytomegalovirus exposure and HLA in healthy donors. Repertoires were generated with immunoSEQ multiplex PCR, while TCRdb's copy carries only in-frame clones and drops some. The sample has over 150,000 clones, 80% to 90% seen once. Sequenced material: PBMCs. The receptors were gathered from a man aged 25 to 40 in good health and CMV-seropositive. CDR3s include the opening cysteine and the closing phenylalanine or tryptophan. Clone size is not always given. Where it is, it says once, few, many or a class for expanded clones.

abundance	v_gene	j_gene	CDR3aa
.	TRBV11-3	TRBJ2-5	CASSPNRGKMETQYF
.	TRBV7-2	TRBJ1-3	CASSLTMAGGNTIYF
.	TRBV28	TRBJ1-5	CASRKTGPNRNQPQHF
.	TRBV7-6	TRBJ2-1	CASSLWASGDNEQFF
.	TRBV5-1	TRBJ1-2	CASSFSREEGYTF
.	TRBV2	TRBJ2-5	CATRRGGGTQYF
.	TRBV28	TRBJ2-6	CASSFRGAGANVLTF
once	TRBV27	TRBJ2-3	CASSSTSGNTDTQYF
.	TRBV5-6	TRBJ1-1	CASSFGPGTEAFF
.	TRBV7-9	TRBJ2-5	CASSLAGTKETQYF
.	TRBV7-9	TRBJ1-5	CASSSEDIYQPQHF
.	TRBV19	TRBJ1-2	CASSINLGRGNGYTF
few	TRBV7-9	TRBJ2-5	CAILPSGEETQYF
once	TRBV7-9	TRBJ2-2	CSSSVRGRSTNTGELFF
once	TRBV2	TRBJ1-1	CASSDRDILGVAFF
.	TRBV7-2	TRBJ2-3	CASSRGLALDTQYF
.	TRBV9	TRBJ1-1	CASSVGRNTEAFF
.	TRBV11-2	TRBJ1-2	CASSPWTGANYGYTF
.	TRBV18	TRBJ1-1	CASSPSGAEAFF
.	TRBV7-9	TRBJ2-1	CASSLRSGNGNNEQFF
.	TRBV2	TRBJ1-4	CASTPQTGPNEKLFF
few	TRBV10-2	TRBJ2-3	CASSLTQGPTDTQYF
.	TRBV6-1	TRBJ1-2	CASRVGQEGYTF
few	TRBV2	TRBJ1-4	CASSSGQGQEKLFF
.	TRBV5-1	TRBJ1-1	CASSLASRALNTEAFF
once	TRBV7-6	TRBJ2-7	CASSSPRSSGDYEQYF
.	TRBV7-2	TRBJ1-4	CASSLIGQINEKLFF
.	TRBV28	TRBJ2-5	CASSPEIPFSGSPQETQYF
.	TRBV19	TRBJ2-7	CASSVIPGTGPYEQYF
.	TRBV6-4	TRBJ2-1	CASSDNPLAGGYNEQFF
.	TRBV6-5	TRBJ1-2	CATESPGGYGGYTF
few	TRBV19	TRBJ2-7	CASSAYRAYYEQYF
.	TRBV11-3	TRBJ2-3	CASSLGGLAVTLPSTDTQYF
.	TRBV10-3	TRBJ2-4	CAIGASGSDIQYF
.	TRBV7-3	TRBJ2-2	CASSRPIAGVGTGELFF
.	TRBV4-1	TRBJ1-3	CASSQGDNLYSGNTIYF
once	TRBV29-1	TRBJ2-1	CSAGVDEQFF
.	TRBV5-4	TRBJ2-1	CASSSTQSSYNEQFF
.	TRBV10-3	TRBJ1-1	CATHRALNTEAFF
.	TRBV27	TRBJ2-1	CASRTLPPSGSTEQFF
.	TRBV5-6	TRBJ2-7	CASSLRAGSSYEQYF
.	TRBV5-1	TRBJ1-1	CASSSTGADTEAFF
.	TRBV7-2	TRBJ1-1	CASSLSDGRNTEAFF
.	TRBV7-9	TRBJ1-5	CSGGGAPVNQPQHF